Presented here are 30 T cell receptor beta chains from one specimen sequenced in a study of blood T cell repertoires in COVID-19. Method: immunoSEQ multiplex PCR; TCRdb's copy keeps in-frame clones and lacks some. The sample shows over 200,000 clones, 86% of them seen only once. The sample was PBMCs or T cells enriched from blood (not recorded which). The receptors here all came from a woman in her thirties who had been exposed to COVID-19.

The chain carries TRBV24-1 and TRBJ1-1; tentatively, D is TRBD1 (6 bases). The V gene's germline CDR1 is KGHDR and CDR2 SFDVKD. Trimming shortened V by 4 bases and J by 5 bases, and 10 bases separated the two germline ends. The CDR3 runs to 13 residues. This CDR3 is CATSDPDRTEAFF. CDR3 coding DNA: TGTGCCACCAGTGACCCTGACAGGACTGAAGCTTTCTTT.

This clone was seen more than once but under ten times. V and J are TRBV4-1 and TRBJ2-7, with 10 bases aligning to TRBD1. The V gene's germline CDR1 is MGHRA and CDR2 YSYEKL. This CDR3 comprises 15 residues. J gave up 2 bases and V 4 bases, and 5 bases lay outside the gene matches. This CDR3 reads CASSPSGTGAYEQYF. The CDR3 coding sequence is TGCGCCAGCAGCCCATCCGGGACAGGGGCCTACGAGCAGTACTTC.

DNA for the CDR3: TGCGCCAGCAGCCCCAACGGCGGCGGGGGAATCTCCTACAATGAGCAGTTCTTC. It specifies CASSPNGGGGISYNEQFF. The chain uses TRBV5-1 and TRBJ2-1; 7 bases match TRBD2. V trimming: 4 bases; J trimming: 0 bases; junction bases outside the gene matches: 13. Germline assignment: CDR1 SGHRS and CDR2 YFSETQ. The CDR3 runs to 18 residues.

This clone came up once. The V call is TRBV4-1, the J call TRBJ2-2; the D is unclear. The CDR3 spans 15 residues. With 0 bases removed from V and 3 bases from J, the gap between germline ends came to 8 bases. From germline, CDR1 is MGHRA and CDR2 YSYEKL. DNA for the CDR3: TGCGCCAGCAGCCAAGATATCCACTACACCGGGGAGCTGTTTTTT. Protein product: CASSQDIHYTGELFF.

This clone has only a few counts. The genes are TRBV11-3 and TRBJ1-1; D is possibly TRBD1 (6 bases). With 6 bases removed from V and 4 bases from J, the gap between germline ends came to 18 bases. The CDR3 spans 15 residues. Germline V lookup: CDR1 SGHNT, CDR2 YENEEA. The CDR3 sequence: CASRKGGGLFTEAFF. In DNA form, the CDR3 reads TGTGCCAGCAGAAAAGGGGGGGGATTGTTCACTGAAGCTTTCTTT.

The chain couples TRBV5-3 to TRBJ2-1; 10 positions agree with TRBD2. TRBV5-3 is an ORF for which the function is uncertain. V lost 6 bases and J lost 4; bases outside the gene matches: 7. The CDR3 is 15 amino acids. For the CDR3, the DNA is TGTGCCAGAACCCTCAGCGGGGGGGCGTACAATGAGCAGTTCTTC. Its translation is CARTLSGGAYNEQFF.

The J gene is TRBJ1-3, the V gene TRBV4-2, with TRBD1 identical over 8 bases. The trim removed 0 bases at V and 4 bases at J, leaving 8 bases unmatched. This CDR3 comprises 17 residues. Germline V gene lookup returns CDR1 LGHNA and CDR2 YNFKEQ. The CDR3 spells CASSQDVRGRSGNTIYF. The DNA for the CDR3 is TGTGCCAGCAGCCAAGACGTCAGGGGGCGCTCCGGAAACACCATATATTTT.

The rearrangement uses TRBV20-1 and TRBJ1-2; tentatively, D is TRBD1 (5 bases). The CDR3 extends over 10 amino acids. CDR1 and CDR2 from the germline V gene are DFQATT and SNEGSKA (reference sequence). With 7 bases removed from V and 2 bases from J, the gap between germline ends came to 5 bases. CDR3 protein: CSGQNYGYTF. The CDR3 region has the DNA TGCAGTGGACAGAACTATGGCTACACCTTC.

The chain combines TRBV25-1 with TRBJ1-2, with D possibly being TRBD1 (5 bases). The CDR3 contains 16 residues. Germline V CDR1 and CDR2: MGHDK, SYGVNS. V was trimmed by 3 bases and J by 4 bases, leaving 18 bases between them. CDR3 nucleotide sequence: TGTGCCAGCAGTGATACCCGGGGGTGGCCCTTCTATGGCTACACCTTC. The encoded protein is CASSDTRGWPFYGYTF.

This clone turned up a few times. The chain links TRBV19 to TRBJ2-7; 7 nucleotides line up with TRBD1. The CDR3 extends over 15 amino acids. The germline gives CDR1 LNHDA, CDR2 SQIVND (reference sequence). The trim removed 1 base at V and 0 bases at J, leaving 3 bases unmatched. In nucleotides, the CDR3 is TGTGCCAGTAGTATAGGGACAGGATCCTCCTACGAGCAGTACTTC. This codes for CASSIGTGSSYEQYF. Complete variable domain (other parts from reference TRBV19 and TRBJ2-7): DGGITQSPKYLFRKEGQNVTLSCEQNLNHDAMYWYRQDPGQGLRLIYYSQIVNDFQKGDIAEGYSVSREKKESFPLTVTSAQKNPTAFYLCASSIGTGSSYEQYFGPGTRLTVT.

The DNA for the CDR3 is TGTGCCAGCAGTTTAGTGGGACAGGGAGATACCGGGGAGCTGTTTTTT. Its protein is CASSLVGQGDTGELFF. The J gene is TRBJ2-2, the V gene TRBV28; 9 bases fit TRBD1. This CDR3 contains 16 residues. V shed 2 bases, J shed 5 bases, and the junction held 6 bases outside the gene matches. The germline V gene encodes CDR1 MDHEN and CDR2 SYDVKM.

The CDR3 DNA reads as TGCGCCAGCAGCCAAGAGCGGAGATCCTTGGGAAACACCATATATTTT. Encoded protein: CASSQERRSLGNTIYF. The chain joins TRBV4-1 to TRBJ1-3; D call uncertain. The V gene lost 0 bases and the J gene lost 4 bases, with 13 bases spanning the gap. Germline V gene lookup returns CDR1 MGHRA and CDR2 YSYEKL. CDR3 length equals 16 residues.

This rearrangement joins TRBV4-2 to TRBJ1-2; D ambiguous. Trimming pared 4 bases from V and 2 bases from J, leaving 8 bases between. The V gene's germline CDR1 is LGHNA and CDR2 YNFKEQ. The CDR3 is made up of 13 amino acids. The CDR3, as DNA: TGTGCCAGCAGCCCCACACAGAACTATGGCTACACCTTC. Translated: CASSPTQNYGYTF.

This clone was seen a handful of times. This chain connects TRBV14 to TRBJ2-7; D remains unclear. Looked up from germline, CDR1 is SGHDN and CDR2 is FVKESK. The CDR3 consists of 16 residues. Trimming pared 0 bases from V and 4 bases from J, leaving 16 bases between. The CDR3 loop reads CASSQDATLMRYEQYF. CDR3 nucleotides: TGTGCCAGCAGCCAAGATGCAACCCTAATGCGTTACGAGCAGTACTTC.

The V call is TRBV18, the J call TRBJ2-3; 7 nucleotides match TRBD1. The CDR3 covers 11 residues. The V and J ends lost 7 bases and 8 bases, in that order; junction bases with no gene match: 3. Germline V gene lookup returns CDR1 KGHSH and CDR2 LQKENI. CDR3 nucleotides: TGTGCCAGCTTGGGACAGCTTACGCAGTATTTT. It specifies CASLGQLTQYF.

This clone has only one observation. V gene TRBV30 combines with J gene TRBJ2-2; TRBD1 might be the D (5 bases). V was shortened by 2 bases and J by 5 bases, with 6 bases between the two germline ends. The germline gives CDR1 GTSNPN, CDR2 SVGIG (reference sequence). The CDR3 extends over 12 amino acids. The CDR3 DNA reads as TGTGCCTGGAGTCAGGGTACCGGGGAGCTGTTTTTT. This codes for CAWSQGTGELFF.

This clone was detected a few times. V usage is TRBV29-1 and J usage is TRBJ1-2; TRBD1 aligns across 8 bases. V was pared by 7 bases and J by 2 bases, with 6 bases of the junction left unmatched. Germline V gene data show CDR1 as SQVTM and CDR2 as ANQGSEA. This CDR3 comprises 13 residues. The CDR3 loop is CSAGQGSNYGYTF. The CDR3 DNA reads TGCAGCGCCGGACAGGGATCCAACTATGGCTACACCTTC.

The chain combines TRBV5-1 with TRBJ2-1; tentative D call: TRBD1 (5 bases). The CDR3 has 15 residues. The germline V gene encodes CDR1 SGHRS and CDR2 YFSETQ. The V end was cut by 5 bases, the J end by 15 bases, with 27 bases between. As DNA, the CDR3 is TGCGCCAGCAGGGTATTCGGTCAGGGCGAGGAAAGGTCGTTCTTC. This codes for CASRVFGQGEERSFF. Looking up the rest from reference TRBV5-1 and TRBJ2-1 gives the full variable domain: KAGVTQTPRYLIKTRGQQVTLSCSPISGHRSVSWYQQTPGQGLQFLFEYFSETQRNKGNFPGRFSGRQFSNSRSEMNVSTLELGDSALYLCASRVFGQGEERSFFGPGTRLTVL.

This clone has more than one count but fewer than ten. Different DNA sequences within this sample yield the same CDR3. The chain couples TRBV19 to TRBJ1-6; tentatively, D is TRBD1 (5 bases). The CDR3 spans 13 residues. V dropped 1 base and J dropped 8 bases, with 6 bases sitting between them. Germline CDR1 reads LNHDA; CDR2 reads SQIVND (reference sequence). The CDR3 nucleotides are TGTGCCAGTAGTATAGGGGGGGATTCACCCCTCCACTTT. Translated, it gives CASSIGGDSPLHF. The variable domain in full, with the rest retrieved from reference TRBV19 and TRBJ1-6, is DGGITQSPKYLFRKEGQNVTLSCEQNLNHDAMYWYRQDPGQGLRLIYYSQIVNDFQKGDIAEGYSVSREKKESFPLTVTSAQKNPTAFYLCASSIGGDSPLHFGNGTRLTVT.

This chain connects TRBV12-5 to TRBJ1-2; tentatively, D is TRBD1 (6 bases). The CDR3 runs 16 residues. Trimming took 1 base from V and 5 from J, leaving 17 bases between them. The germline V gene encodes CDR1 LGHNT and CDR2 FRNRAP. CDR3 in amino acids: CASGLERSGGSYGYTF. Written as DNA, the CDR3 is TGTGCTAGTGGTTTGGAACGTTCGGGGGGCTCTTATGGCTACACCTTC.

This sequence joins TRBV5-6 and TRBJ2-2; 8 positions match TRBD1. The CDR3 has 17 amino acids. Germline assignment: CDR1 SGHDT and CDR2 YYEEEE. V lost 0 bases and J lost 4; bases outside the gene matches: 8. This chain's CDR3 is CASSLGQGAVGTGELFF. The CDR3 DNA reads TGTGCCAGCAGCTTGGGCCAGGGGGCAGTCGGCACCGGGGAGCTGTTTTTT.

The rearrangement links TRBV9 to TRBJ1-6; 11 nucleotides agree with TRBD1. The ends lost 3 bases at V and 9 bases at J; junction bases unmatched: 5. The CDR3 consists of 15 residues. The V gene's germline CDR1 is SGDLS and CDR2 YYNGEE. The CDR3 coding sequence is TGTGCCAGCAGCGCCGGGGGACAGGGGGGTTCACCCCTCCACTTT. Its translation is CASSAGGQGGSPLHF.

This sequence joins TRBV12-5 and TRBJ2-7; 9 bases agree with TRBD1. J was trimmed by 7 bases and V by 1 base; bases with no gene match: 8. CDR1 and CDR2 (germline): LGHNT, FRNRAP. The CDR3 spans 15 residues. CDR3 residues: CASGLGPDRGREQYF. CDR3 bases: TGTGCTAGTGGTTTGGGCCCGGACAGGGGTAGAGAGCAGTACTTC.

The chain employs TRBV9 and TRBJ2-7; D is unresolved. V shed 3 bases and J shed 4 bases, with 11 bases lying between them. This CDR3 comprises 13 residues. Germline assignment: CDR1 SGDLS and CDR2 YYNGEE. Written as DNA, the CDR3 is TGTGCCAGCAGCGGAACTCGAAGTTACGAGCAGTACTTC. It is translated as CASSGTRSYEQYF.

This clone came up many times. The V and J genes are TRBV5-1 and TRBJ1-2; 10 bases match TRBD1. CDR1 and CDR2 from the germline V gene are SGHRS and YFSETQ. The V segment lost 4 bases and the J segment 8 bases; nucleotides outside the gene matches: 8. The CDR3 extends over 14 amino acids. Here the CDR3 reads CASSPQGQGNGYTF. The CDR3 DNA follows: TGCGCCAGCAGCCCGCAGGGACAGGGGAACGGCTACACCTTC.

This chain links TRBV10-3 with TRBJ2-5, with a weak D call TRBD1 (7 bases). The CDR3 runs to 16 residues. CDR1 and CDR2 from the germline V gene are ENHRY and SYGVKD. Trimming left V 11 bases short and J 1 base short, with 23 bases between. This CDR3 is CAVSDRLGGPQETQYF. CDR3 in DNA: TGTGCCGTCTCGGACAGGTTAGGAGGGCCCCAAGAGACCCAGTACTTC.

There are a few counts of this clone. The V and J genes are TRBV19 and TRBJ1-2; D possibly corresponds to TRBD1 (5 bases). CDR3 length equals 14 residues. The V end lost 4 bases, the J end lost 4 bases, and 13 bases lay between the germline ends. Germline assignment: CDR1 LNHDA and CDR2 SQIVND (reference sequence). The CDR3 sequence: CASSRIGGTYGYTF. The CDR3 DNA follows: TGTGCCAGTAGTAGGATTGGGGGGACCTATGGCTACACCTTC.

The J gene is TRBJ1-1, the V gene TRBV19; possible D gene TRBD1, 5 bases. This CDR3 is 14 amino acids long. V gave up 8 bases and J gave up 0 bases, with 13 bases separating them. Germline V gene lookup returns CDR1 LNHDA and CDR2 SQIVND (reference sequence). This chain's CDR3 is CASEHGGMNTEAFF. The DNA of the CDR3 is TGTGCCAGTGAGCACGGGGGGATGAACACTGAAGCTTTCTTT.

The chain recombines TRBV11-2 with TRBJ2-1; 9 bases line up with TRBD1. The CDR3 spans 18 residues. Germline V lookup: CDR1 SGHAT, CDR2 FQNNGV. V gave up 4 bases and J gave up 0 bases; unmatched junction bases: 10. The CDR3 sequence is CASSWGQGLQSSYNEQFF. The CDR3 nucleotides are TGTGCCAGCAGCTGGGGACAGGGACTTCAAAGCTCCTACAATGAGCAGTTCTTC.

This clone was observed a single time. The V and J genes are TRBV24-1 and TRBJ2-7; 9 bases are shared with TRBD1. CDR3 length equals 16 residues. V was clipped by 4 bases and J by 4 bases; unmatched bases: 10. Germline CDR1 and CDR2: KGHDR and SFDVKD. The CDR3 spells CATSDPEDRGGYEQYF. The CDR3 DNA sequence: TGTGCCACCAGTGACCCCGAGGACAGGGGCGGGTACGAGCAGTACTTC.